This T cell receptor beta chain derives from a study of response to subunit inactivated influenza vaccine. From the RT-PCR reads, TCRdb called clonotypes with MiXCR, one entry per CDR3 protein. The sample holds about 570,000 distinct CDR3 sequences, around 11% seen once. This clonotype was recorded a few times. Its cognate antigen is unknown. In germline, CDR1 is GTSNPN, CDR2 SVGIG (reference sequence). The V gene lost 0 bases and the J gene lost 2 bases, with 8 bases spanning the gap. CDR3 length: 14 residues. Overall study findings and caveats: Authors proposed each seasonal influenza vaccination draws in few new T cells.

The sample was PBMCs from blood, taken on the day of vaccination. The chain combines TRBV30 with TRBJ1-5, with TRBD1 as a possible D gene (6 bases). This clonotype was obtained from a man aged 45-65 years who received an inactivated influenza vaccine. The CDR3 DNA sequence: TGTGCCTGGAGTGTACAGGGCGGCAATCAGCCCCAGCATTTT. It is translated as CAWSVQGGNQPQHF.